This T cell receptor (beta chain) appears in the sequencing data of a study of blood T cell repertoires in COVID-19. Study-level information: T cells, B-cell-depleted T cells, or PBMCs provided the cDNA or gDNA that served as material.

The assay was immunoSEQ multiplex PCR, and TCRdb's table has in-frame clones only and misses some. The sample has about 150,000 clones, roughly 84% seen once. Trimming pared 5 bases from V and 4 bases from J, leaving 9 bases between. CDR1 is SGHNT, CDR2 YYREEE, per germline (reference sequence). This CDR3 has 12 residues. The sequenced material came from peripheral blood. This TCR derives from an elderly woman with active or convalescent COVID-19. The chain couples TRBV5-4 to TRBJ1-2; no reliable D call. This chain's CDR3 is CASSPTGYGYTF. The CDR3 DNA sequence: TGTGCCAGCAGTCCGACTGGCTATGGCTACACCTTC.